The 19 T cell receptor beta chains listed next were all sequenced from one sample in a study of T cell responses to AZD1222 COVID-19 vaccine. TCRdb's table, derived via immunoSEQ multiplex PCR, lists solely in-frame clones and lacks some. The sample shows 120,000 or so clones, around 90% of them seen only once. Sequencing was performed on peripheral blood, taken on day 0 of AZD1222 vaccination. The receptors stem from an adult in good health.

V usage is TRBV5-5 and J usage is TRBJ2-3; 8 bases map to TRBD1. The germline V gene has CDR1 SGHKS and CDR2 YYEKEE (reference sequence). V lost 4 bases to trimming and J lost 4 bases; unmatched junction nucleotides: 8. The CDR3 runs to 15 residues. The CDR3 region has the DNA TGTGCCAGCAGCGACGGACAGGGTTCCGCAGATACGCAGTATTTT. Protein sequence: CASSDGQGSADTQYF.

This rearrangement joins TRBV2 to TRBJ1-3, with D possibly matching TRBD1 (5 bases). The CDR3 runs 17 residues. The germline V gene encodes CDR1 SNHLY and CDR2 FYNNEI. V was cut by 0 bases and J by 0 bases, with 12 bases left in between. As DNA, the CDR3 is TGTGCCAGCAGTGAAGCGGGACGGGGGAGCTCTGGAAACACCATATATTTT. This gives the protein CASSEAGRGSSGNTIYF.

The CDR3: CASSYTGRSGGPTDTQYF. The DNA for the CDR3 is TGTGCCAGCAGTTACACGGGGCGCTCGGGCGGACCCACAGATACGCAGTATTTT. The rearrangement links TRBV2 to TRBJ2-3; D may match TRBD1 or TRBD2 (5 bases each). V lost 5 bases and J lost 2, with 23 bases in between. The CDR3 length is 18 residues. Looked up from germline, CDR1 is SNHLY and CDR2 is FYNNEI. The full variable domain, in which reference TRBV2 and TRBJ2-3 provide the parts outside the CDR3, is EPEVTQTPSHQVTQMGQEVILRCVPISNHLYFYWYRQILGQKVEFLVSFYNNEISEKSEIFDDQFSVERPDGSNFTLKIRSTKLEDSAMYFCASSYTGRSGGPTDTQYFGPGTRLTVL.

In its sample, this clone was seen a few times. This chain uses TRBV5-4 with TRBJ1-5; 7 positions agree with TRBD1. This CDR3 is 15 amino acids long. V lost 0 bases and J lost 5; bases outside the gene matches: 5. Germline V lookup: CDR1 SGHNT, CDR2 YYREEE (reference sequence). CDR3 DNA sequence: TGTGCCAGCAGCTTGGGTGGGGACAGAGATCAGCCCCAGCATTTT. Its translation is CASSLGGDRDQPQHF. The whole variable domain, remainder taken from reference TRBV5-4 and TRBJ1-5, is ETGVTQSPTHLIKTRGQQVTLRCSSQSGHNTVSWYQQALGQGPQFIFQYYREEENGRGNFPPRFSGLQFPNYSSELNVNALELDDSALYLCASSLGGDRDQPQHFGDGTRLSIL.

V gene TRBV6-1 combines with J gene TRBJ2-7; 10 bases align to TRBD1. V was pared by 3 bases and J by 1 base, with 6 bases of the junction left unmatched. Per the germline V gene, CDR1 is MNHNS and CDR2 is SASEGT. CDR3 size: 16 residues. The CDR3 protein is CASSELGGQGSYEQYF. CDR3 bases: TGTGCCAGCAGTGAGCTGGGGGGACAGGGGTCCTACGAGCAGTACTTC.

This clone was counted a single time. The V call is TRBV7-9, the J call TRBJ1-1; 11 bases are a match to TRBD1. CDR1 is SEHNR, CDR2 FQNEAQ, per germline (reference sequence). The CDR3 is 14 amino acids. The V and J ends lost 5 bases and 5 bases, in that order; junction bases with no gene match: 4. The CDR3 DNA sequence: TGTGCCAGCAGCGTGGGACAGGGGGGGACTGAAGCTTTCTTT. Protein: CASSVGQGGTEAFF.

V usage is TRBV27 and J usage is TRBJ2-7; 9 bases match TRBD2. The CDR3 extends over 14 amino acids. With V trimmed by 6 bases and J by 2 bases, 5 bases remained unmatched. Germline values: CDR1 MNHEY, CDR2 SMNVEV (reference sequence). The CDR3 protein is CASSFAGGTYEQYF. The CDR3 DNA reads TGTGCCAGCAGCTTCGCGGGAGGGACCTACGAGCAGTACTTC.

This chain links TRBV7-6 with TRBJ2-7, with 7 bases identical to TRBD1. The CDR3 consists of 13 residues. J was trimmed by 9 bases and V by 5 bases; bases with no gene match: 10. Germline CDR1 reads SGHVS; CDR2 reads FNYEAQ. CDR3: CASSQRQGIAQYF. The CDR3 coding sequence is TGTGCCAGCAGCCAGCGACAGGGAATCGCGCAGTACTTC.

The chain joins TRBV9 to TRBJ1-6; D might be TRBD1 (5 bases). From germline, CDR1 is SGDLS and CDR2 YYNGEE. Between the trimmed V and J ends, which lost 2 bases and 6 bases, there was a span of 18 bases. The CDR3 runs 17 residues. For the CDR3, the DNA is TGTGCCAGCAGCGTCGGTGGCCGGGGTGGGGGTAATTCACCCCTCCACTTT. Its translation is CASSVGGRGGGNSPLHF.

The V gene is TRBV27, the J gene TRBJ1-1; a weak D match, TRBD1 (6 bases). The V gene's germline CDR1 is MNHEY and CDR2 SMNVEV (reference sequence). The CDR3 length is 15 residues. Trimming removed 1 base from V and 4 bases from J, with 13 bases in between. The CDR3 here is CASSLLQGRGTEAFF. In DNA form, the CDR3 reads TGTGCCAGCAGTTTATTGCAGGGGCGGGGCACTGAAGCTTTCTTT.

This chain joins TRBV5-1 and TRBJ2-1; 12 nucleotides agree with TRBD2. Looked up from germline, CDR1 is SGHRS and CDR2 is YFSETQ. With V trimmed by 2 bases and J by 5 bases, 8 bases remained unmatched. The CDR3 covers 17 residues. The CDR3, as DNA: TGCGCCAGCAGCTTCGGTCTAGCGGGAGGGCCCCACAATGAGCAGTTCTTC. Encoded protein: CASSFGLAGGPHNEQFF. Supplemented by reference TRBV5-1 and TRBJ2-1, the full variable domain reads KAGVTQTPRYLIKTRGQQVTLSCSPISGHRSVSWYQQTPGQGLQFLFEYFSETQRNKGNFPGRFSGRQFSNSRSEMNVSTLELGDSALYLCASSFGLAGGPHNEQFFGPGTRLTVL.

J is TRBJ2-1 and V is TRBV21-1; the D call in the table, TRBD2, was not verified against the DNA. TRBV21-1 counts as a pseudogene. This CDR3 region has 13 residues. This CDR3 reads CASGTSGSNEQFF. CDR3 coding DNA: TGTGCCAGCGGGACTAGCGGGAGCAATGAGCAGTTCTTC.

The chain recombines TRBV19 with TRBJ2-5, with D hard to call. Deletions cut 6 bases from V and 7 bases from J, with 15 bases between. Germline loops: CDR1 LNHDA, CDR2 SQIVND (reference sequence). The CDR3 contains 13 residues. The CDR3 loop is CASSLDGFRTQYF. CDR3 in DNA: TGTGCCAGTAGCCTGGACGGGTTCAGGACCCAGTACTTC.

The chain carries TRBV7-9 and TRBJ2-7; TRBD1 matches at 11 bases. The trim removed 4 bases at V and 1 base at J, leaving 3 bases unmatched. This CDR3 is 15 amino acids long. Germline lookup yields CDR1 SEHNR and CDR2 FQNEAQ (reference sequence). The CDR3 loop is CASSYGQGASYEQYF. Here the CDR3 DNA reads TGTGCCAGCAGCTACGGACAGGGGGCTTCCTACGAGCAGTACTTC.

The chain combines TRBV19 with TRBJ2-1, with 15 bases lining up with TRBD2. J gave up 13 bases and V 3 bases, and 10 bases lay outside the gene matches. The CDR3 runs 16 residues. CDR1 is LNHDA and CDR2 is SQIVND in the germline V gene (reference sequence). DNA for the CDR3: TGTGCCAGTAGTATGACCGGGACTAGCGGGAGGCTGAGTCAGTTCTTC. Translated, it gives CASSMTGTSGRLSQFF.

V usage is TRBV5-5 and J usage is TRBJ2-5, with TRBD1 identical over 9 bases. The CDR3 sequence is 16 residues long. Germline CDR1 SGHKS, CDR2 YYEKEE (reference sequence). The J segment lost 1 base and the V segment lost 3 bases, leaving 7 bases of the junction unmatched. The CDR3 region is CASSSGTGRSQETQYF. The CDR3 nucleotides read TGTGCCAGCAGCTCCGGGACAGGGCGGAGCCAAGAGACCCAGTACTTC.

This chain links TRBV5-1 with TRBJ1-1, with 8 bases lining up with TRBD1. The V gene's germline CDR1 is SGHRS and CDR2 YFSETQ. This CDR3 has 18 residues. V lost 0 bases to trimming and J lost 0 bases; unmatched junction nucleotides: 10. CDR3 protein: CASSLGLLGQVMNTEAFF. CDR3 bases: TGCGCCAGCAGCTTGGGACTGCTGGGACAGGTTATGAACACTGAAGCTTTCTTT.

The chain has TRBV5-5 and TRBJ2-5; 7 bases line up with TRBD2. The CDR3 is made up of 13 amino acids. Unmatched junction bases numbered 0, after V lost 3 bases and J lost 1 base. Germline V CDR1 and CDR2: SGHKS, YYEKEE (reference sequence). The chain's CDR3 is CASSSGGQETQYF. CDR3 coding DNA: TGTGCCAGCAGCTCGGGAGGCCAAGAGACCCAGTACTTC.

The rearrangement joins TRBV24-1 to TRBJ2-1; TRBD2 matches at 13 bases. The CDR3 totals 18 residues. Germline V gives CDR1 KGHDR, CDR2 SFDVKD. Germline trimming cut 1 base from V and 0 bases from J; bases unmatched to any gene: 2. CDR3 amino acids: CATSDLLAGGSSYNEQFF. Written as DNA, the CDR3 is TGTGCCACCAGTGATTTACTAGCGGGGGGGAGCTCCTACAATGAGCAGTTCTTC.